The rows below give T cell receptor beta chains drawn from one sample of a study of T cell repertoires in cytomegalovirus infection. TCRdb reprocessed the reads with MiXCR, giving one entry per CDR3 protein. The sample yields approximately 500,000 distinct CDR3 sequences, about 26% seen once. Sequences were obtained from PBMCs. The receptors were sampled from a human donor in good health (CMV status not recorded). Some clones in this sample may be carry-over from other donors' samples. Both conserved end residues are part of each CDR3. Some rows mark clone size as missing; the rest say once, few, many or name a class of expanded clone.

clone_size	cdr3_length	v_call	j_call	cdr3_aa
NA	14	TRBV7-2	TRBJ1-1	CASSLVGRGTEAFF
NA	15	TRBV18	TRBJ1-5	CASSLPGTGKQPQHF
NA	16	TRBV6-2/TRBV6-3	TRBJ1-5	CASKKGTGGQGLAQHF
NA	15	TRBV19	TRBJ1-5	CASSDRGQRDQPQHF
NA	15	TRBV10-3	TRBJ2-1	CAISDQRGSYNEQFF
few	13	TRBV27	TRBJ2-1	CASLPRLGNEQFF
few	14	TRBV27	TRBJ2-5	CASRSSRTSNNQYF
NA	13	TRBV7-2	TRBJ1-5	CASSPSQGGAQHF
few	16	TRBV19	TRBJ2-1	CASTTLGLAGAGEQFF
NA	14	TRBV28	TRBJ1-2	CASSRQDRADGYTF
few	14	TRBV2	TRBJ2-1	CASSDAGAYNEQFF
few	14	TRBV11-2	TRBJ2-7	CASSLVRGHYEQYF
NA	16	TRBV2	TRBJ2-7	CTSTLVGASPLAEQYF
NA	15	TRBV12-3/TRBV12-4	TRBJ1-2	CASSFNGGSFHGYAF
NA	15	TRBV7-2	TRBJ2-7	CASSFLQRDSYEQYF
few	12	TRBV6-2/TRBV6-3	TRBJ2-1	CASRLNYNEQFF
NA	16	TRBV7-2	TRBJ2-3	CASMQLGSAYPDTQYF
many	14	TRBV7-2	TRBJ2-1	CASSLPWRNNEQFF
many	17	TRBV7-2	TRBJ1-5	CASSLVSGGGGNQPQHF
NA	12	TRBV11-1	TRBJ2-5	CASSYDWETQYF
few	15	TRBV19	TRBJ1-1	CASSPAGQGGRWAFF